This T cell receptor beta chain originates from a study of kidney transplant recipient with SARS-CoV-2 infection. The germline gives CDR1 MNHGY, CDR2 SAAAGT. This CDR3 is 12 amino acids long. V lost 2 bases and J lost 8, with 9 bases in between. This clonotype has a count of ten or more. TCRdb independently ran MiXCR on the reads; one entry per CDR3 protein. The repertoire has under 300,000 distinct CDR3 sequences, 29% of them found once; the top ten carry roughly 7.3%. The clonotype was recovered from a young adult male patient who had COVID-19 and was a kidney transplant recipient. Some T cells may have originated in the graft donor. The sequences come from a blood sample, collected at baseline and on day 111 from a kidney transplant recipient. The V call is TRBV6-8, the J call TRBJ1-2; no definite D call. CDR3 amino acids: CASSYPGGGYTF. The CDR3 coding sequence is TGTGCCAGCAGTTACCCAGGAGGAGGCTACACCTTC.